A single sample is the source of the 30 T cell receptor beta chains below, sequenced in a study of blood T cell repertoires in COVID-19 (TCRdb year 2020). Receptors were amplified or captured by the immunoSEQ multiplex PCR assay. TCRdb provides this immuneACCESS table in a form limited to in-frame rearrangements. Some clones are lacking; in checked studies, under half of them reflect an unresolved V gene, and why the rest are absent is not known. The sample contains roughly 130,000 clones, more than 75% of them found a single time. The ten top clones hold about 4.5% of the sample. Sequencing was carried out using peripheral blood. Receptors originate from a man aged 55 to 70 with COVID-19, enrolled during active disease.

The chain is built from TRBV6-5 and TRBJ1-5; possible D gene TRBD1, 5 bases. Germline V gene lookup returns CDR1 MNHEY and CDR2 SVGAGI. The ends were cut back, 6 bases at V and 7 bases at J, with 13 bases in the middle. The CDR3 is 13 residues long. The chain's CDR3 is CASRRGEGQPQHF. DNA for the CDR3: TGTGCCAGCAGACGAGGGGAGGGGCAGCCCCAGCATTTT.

The rearrangement uses TRBV6-2 or TRBV6-3 and TRBJ2-7; 7 bases map to TRBD1. There are 15 residues in the CDR3. The germline gives CDR1 MNHEY, CDR2 SVGEGT. V lost 4 bases to trimming and J lost 4 bases; unmatched junction nucleotides: 10. CDR3 in DNA: TGTGCCAGCAGTTCCCCAGGGGGAAATGTGTACGAGCAGTACTTC. It is translated as CASSSPGGNVYEQYF.

The chain has TRBV7-9 and TRBJ2-1; a possible D gene is TRBD2 (7 bases). There are 15 residues in the CDR3. Trimming shortened V by 1 base and J by 6 bases, and 13 bases separated the two germline ends. CDR1 SEHNR and CDR2 FQNEAQ come from the germline V gene (reference sequence). CDR3 in DNA: TGTGCCAGCAGCTTAGTGGTCGCGGGGGCCAATGAGCAGTTCTTC. Translated, it gives CASSLVVAGANEQFF.

The V call is TRBV6-5, the J call TRBJ2-5; weak D call: TRBD1 (6 bases). Trimming left V 5 bases short and J 0 bases short, with 13 bases between. CDR3 size: 15 residues. CDR1 is MNHEY and CDR2 is SVGAGI in the germline V gene. In nucleotides, the CDR3 is TGTGCCAGCAGTCGGGACACCTGGTACCAAGAGACCCAGTACTTC. Amino acid sequence: CASSRDTWYQETQYF.

The rearrangement uses TRBV5-1 and TRBJ2-3, with 11 bases fitting TRBD2. The germline gives CDR1 SGHRS, CDR2 YFSETQ. The junction had 4 bases not matched to a gene; V was cut back by 0 bases and J by 4 bases. CDR3 length: 16 residues. The CDR3 DNA reads as TGCGCCAGCAGCTTGGTACTAGCGGGAGTAGCAGATACGCAGTATTTT. Protein: CASSLVLAGVADTQYF.

The rearrangement links TRBV3-1 (or the pseudogene TRBV3-2) to TRBJ1-6; D uncertain. The CDR3 has 15 amino acids. The V gene's germline CDR1 is LGHDT and CDR2 YNNKEL (reference sequence). V lost 1 base and J lost 10, with 14 bases in between. The CDR3 sequence is CASSQGPGGESPLHF. The CDR3 DNA is TGTGCCAGCAGCCAAGGGCCGGGAGGCGAATCACCCCTCCACTTT.

The CDR3 region is CASSLEASGRLDTQYF. In DNA form, the CDR3 reads TGTGCCAGCAGCTTAGAGGCTAGCGGGAGATTAGATACGCAGTATTTT. V usage is TRBV7-9 and J usage is TRBJ2-3; 10 nucleotides line up with TRBD2. V was pared by 1 base and J by 5 bases, with 6 bases of the junction left unmatched. CDR3 length: 16 amino acids. Germline CDR1 is SEHNR and CDR2 is FQNEAQ (reference sequence).

Written as DNA, the CDR3 is TGTGCCAGCAGCGTAGTGGGACAGGGTCAAGAAAAACTGTTTTTT. Protein sequence: CASSVVGQGQEKLFF. The genes are TRBV9 and TRBJ1-4; 9 nucleotides match TRBD1. Looked up from germline, CDR1 is SGDLS and CDR2 is YYNGEE. Germline trimming cut 0 bases from V and 8 bases from J; bases unmatched to any gene: 5. CDR3 length: 15 amino acids.

The chain joins TRBV2 to TRBJ1-1; tentatively, D is TRBD1 (6 bases). CDR1 is SNHLY and CDR2 is FYNNEI in the germline V gene. CDR3 length: 11 amino acids. Trimming pared 7 bases from V and 11 bases from J, leaving 14 bases between. CDR3 protein: CASKKTGRAFF. DNA for the CDR3: TGTGCCAGCAAGAAGACAGGCAGGGCTTTCTTT.

The rearrangement joins TRBV24-1 to TRBJ1-5, with 9 bases aligning to TRBD1. Germline CDR1 KGHDR, CDR2 SFDVKD. J was trimmed by 6 bases and V by 2 bases; bases with no gene match: 7. This CDR3 is 16 amino acids long. The CDR3 protein is CATSDSMTGGSQPQHF. DNA of the CDR3: TGTGCCACCAGTGATTCAATGACAGGGGGAAGTCAGCCCCAGCATTTT.

This chain joins TRBV19 and TRBJ1-5, with D perhaps TRBD1 (6 bases). Trimming removed 5 bases at V and 1 base at J, with 15 bases between. The CDR3 runs 16 residues. Looked up from germline, CDR1 is LNHDA and CDR2 is SQIVND (reference sequence). The CDR3 coding sequence is TGTGCCAGTAGTGACCAGGGGATGTGGAGCAATCAGCCCCAGCATTTT. As protein: CASSDQGMWSNQPQHF. The variable domain in full, with the rest retrieved from reference TRBV19 and TRBJ1-5, is DGGITQSPKYLFRKEGQNVTLSCEQNLNHDAMYWYRQDPGQGLRLIYYSQIVNDFQKGDIAEGYSVSREKKESFPLTVTSAQKNPTAFYLCASSDQGMWSNQPQHFGDGTRLSIL.

This clone appeared a single time. The same CDR3 also results from other DNA sequences found in this sample. The chain has TRBV19 and TRBJ1-5; 7 nucleotides align to TRBD1. Per the germline V gene, CDR1 is LNHDA and CDR2 is SQIVND (reference sequence). This CDR3 comprises 13 residues. Trimming took 5 bases from V and 2 from J; bases not matched to a gene: 0. CDR3: CASSGTGNQPQHF. CDR3 DNA: TGTGCCAGTAGTGGGACAGGCAATCAGCCCCAGCATTTT.

The chain links TRBV5-1 to TRBJ2-5, with 14 nucleotides matching TRBD2. Trimming removed 4 bases from V and 5 bases from J; junction bases left unmatched: 10. The CDR3 is 17 amino acids. Germline assignment: CDR1 SGHRS and CDR2 YFSETQ. The CDR3 DNA sequence: TGCGCCAGCAGCAGGGGGACTAGCGGGAGTGGTCGGGAGACCCAGTACTTC. This encodes CASSRGTSGSGRETQYF. Complete variable domain (other parts from reference TRBV5-1 and TRBJ2-5): KAGVTQTPRYLIKTRGQQVTLSCSPISGHRSVSWYQQTPGQGLQFLFEYFSETQRNKGNFPGRFSGRQFSNSRSEMNVSTLELGDSALYLCASSRGTSGSGRETQYFGPGTRLLVL.

The CDR3 DNA follows: TGTGCCAGCAGTTCGACAGGGGGCACTGCTGAAGCTTTCTTT. It specifies CASSSTGGTAEAFF. The chain couples TRBV6-5 to TRBJ1-1; 10 bases are shared with TRBD1. The V gene's germline CDR1 is MNHEY and CDR2 SVGAGI. CDR3 length equals 14 residues. V lost 4 bases, J lost 6 bases, and 5 bases stayed unmatched.

The gene calls are TRBV7-2 and TRBJ1-5; the D is unclear. V was clipped by 3 bases and J by 3 bases, with 12 bases between them. CDR3 length: 15 residues. Germline assignment: CDR1 SGHTA and CDR2 FQGNSA. CDR3 coding DNA: TGTGCCAGCAGCTTCTCCCCTCGGGTCAATCAGCCCCAGCATTTT. Amino acids: CASSFSPRVNQPQHF.

This chain links TRBV5-5 with TRBJ1-2; no clear D gene. The CDR3 is 14 amino acids. V was shortened by 0 bases and J by 6 bases, with 12 bases between the two germline ends. CDR1 is SGHKS and CDR2 is YYEKEE in the germline V gene (reference sequence). Here the CDR3 reads CASSLGPSSDGYTF. CDR3 bases: TGTGCCAGCAGCTTGGGTCCCTCGTCTGATGGCTACACCTTC.

This chain uses TRBV18 with TRBJ1-4, with D possibly TRBD1 on 5 matching bases. With 8 bases removed from V and 8 bases from J, the gap between germline ends came to 21 bases. Germline V gene data show CDR1 as KGHSH and CDR2 as LQKENI. The CDR3 runs to 15 residues. CDR3: CASLTGRGDNEKLFF. Here the CDR3 DNA reads TGTGCCAGCCTGACGGGGCGGGGAGACAACGAAAAACTGTTTTTT.

The V and J genes are TRBV10-1 and TRBJ2-3; 7 nucleotides line up with TRBD1. Germline trimming cut 5 bases from V and 5 bases from J; bases unmatched to any gene: 4. This CDR3 has 13 amino acids. The germline V gene encodes CDR1 WNHNN and CDR2 SYGVQD (reference sequence). DNA of the CDR3: TGCGCCAGCAGTAGCCCAGGGGGAGATACGCAGTATTTT. Translated, it gives CASSSPGGDTQYF.

V gene TRBV2 combines with J gene TRBJ1-4; D not certain. The germline V gene encodes CDR1 SNHLY and CDR2 FYNNEI. V was clipped by 4 bases and J by 10 bases, with 16 bases between them. The CDR3 is 14 amino acids. The CDR3 nucleotides are TGTGCCAGCAGTGTCGACGTAGGTTCGGGAAAACTGTTTTTT. Translated: CASSVDVGSGKLFF.

V usage is TRBV7-9 and J usage is TRBJ1-2, with D possibly being TRBD1 (6 bases). CDR3 length equals 14 residues. V was clipped by 1 base and J by 13 bases, with 19 bases between them. CDR1 and CDR2 (germline): SEHNR, FQNEAQ (reference sequence). The CDR3 DNA is TGTGCCAGCAGCTTAGTAGGGGGACGGTCTAAGTTCACCTTC. This sequence encodes CASSLVGGRSKFTF.

The CDR3 here is CASSQGRTPNYGYTF. CDR3 in DNA: TGTGCCAGCAGCCAAGGGCGGACACCTAACTATGGCTACACCTTC. The chain carries TRBV14 and TRBJ1-2; D might be TRBD1 (5 bases). Germline V gene lookup returns CDR1 SGHDN and CDR2 FVKESK. V lost 1 base to trimming and J lost 0 bases, with 9 bases between them. This CDR3 region has 15 residues.

This clone was recorded a few times. This chain joins TRBV29-1 and TRBJ2-7, with 9 bases aligning to TRBD2. This CDR3 has 13 residues. Losses at the gene ends were 4 bases for V and 2 bases for J; bases not matched to a gene: 3. Germline CDR1 SQVTM, CDR2 ANQGSEA. CDR3 nucleotides: TGCAGCGTTGTACTAGCGGGTCCCTACGAGCAGTACTTC. Amino acid sequence: CSVVLAGPYEQYF.

This chain connects TRBV13 to TRBJ1-4, with TRBD1 matching over 7 bases. The CDR3 is 14 residues long. The J segment lost 7 bases and the V segment lost 5 bases, leaving 7 bases of the junction unmatched. Germline CDR1 PRHDT, CDR2 FYEKMQ (reference sequence). In DNA, the CDR3 is TGTGCCAGCAGCCCAGGGGGGTCGAGTGAAAAACTGTTTTTT. Protein sequence: CASSPGGSSEKLFF.

The chain employs TRBV12-3 or TRBV12-4 and TRBJ2-5; possibly TRBD1 for D (5 bases). Trimming took 2 bases from V and 5 from J, leaving 9 bases between them. The CDR3 covers 13 residues. The CDR3 DNA reads as TGTGCCAGCAGTTTAACCAGGGTTGAGACCCAGTACTTC. Residues: CASSLTRVETQYF.

V and J are TRBV6-1 and TRBJ1-2, with D possibly being TRBD1 (5 bases). The CDR3 covers 18 residues. Germline CDR1 is MNHNS and CDR2 is SASEGT. V lost 3 bases to trimming and J lost 0 bases, with 20 bases between them. The CDR3 protein is CASSELSYRGKANYGYTF. The CDR3 DNA reads as TGTGCCAGCAGTGAGCTCAGCTATCGGGGGAAGGCTAACTATGGCTACACCTTC.

The chain is built from TRBV7-9 and TRBJ2-5; TRBD1 matches 8 bases. CDR1 and CDR2 (germline): SEHNR, FQNEAQ (reference sequence). This CDR3 comprises 15 residues. V trimming: 5 bases; J trimming: 7 bases; junction bases outside the gene matches: 12. The CDR3 bases are TGTGCCAGCAGCCCGCGGACAGGGCACTCATGGACCCAGTACTTC. It yields the protein CASSPRTGHSWTQYF.

This chain uses TRBV11-3 with TRBJ2-7; a possible D gene is TRBD1 (7 bases). Germline lookup yields CDR1 SGHNT and CDR2 YENEEA. The ends were cut back, 8 bases at V and 7 bases at J, with 18 bases in the middle. The length of the CDR3 is 13 residues. CDR3 DNA sequence: TGTGCCAGCCGCCTTGACAGGGCGGGGGAGCAGTACTTC. This gives the protein CASRLDRAGEQYF.

DNA for the CDR3: TGTGCCACCAGCAGAGACAGGGCAGGCAATCAGCCCCAGCATTTT. Translation gives CATSRDRAGNQPQHF. The chain joins TRBV15 to TRBJ1-5, with D perhaps TRBD1 (5 bases). V lost 0 bases to trimming and J lost 2 bases, with 8 bases between them. CDR1 LNHNV and CDR2 YYDKDF come from the germline V gene (reference sequence). The CDR3 is made up of 15 amino acids.

The chain links TRBV30 to TRBJ2-1, with 9 bases aligning to TRBD2. The V and J ends lost 0 bases and 1 base, in that order; junction bases with no gene match: 19. The germline V gene encodes CDR1 GTSNPN and CDR2 SVGIG (reference sequence). The CDR3 runs 21 residues. This CDR3 reads CAWSVEGVERASGASYNEQFF. The CDR3 coding sequence is TGTGCCTGGAGTGTAGAAGGAGTGGAGAGGGCTAGCGGGGCTTCCTACAATGAGCAGTTCTTC.

The CDR3 bases are TGTGCCAGCAGAGTGAGGGGCTTGACAGGTCTTGATGAAAAACTGTTTTTT. It is translated as CASRVRGLTGLDEKLFF. The chain employs TRBV2 and TRBJ1-4; possibly TRBD1 for D (6 bases). Trimming took 6 bases from V and 6 from J, leaving 23 bases between them. The CDR3 has 17 amino acids. The germline CDR1 and CDR2 sequences are SNHLY and FYNNEI.